The 27 T cell receptor beta chains below all came from one sample that was sequenced in a study of human T cells and chemical hapten exposure. Documented time point: pre-sensitization, week 0. The treatment denotes: therapeutic diphenylcyclopropenone sensitization with weekly scalp DPC. Each CDR3 protein gets one entry after TCRdb re-called the RACE reads with MiXCR. The repertoire holds 90,000 or so distinct CDR3 sequences, over 6.5% seen once, with 2.5% to 3% in the top ten. The source material was whole blood, sampled in connection with sensitization to the hapten diphenylcyclopropenone (DPC). The receptors shown here come from a man between 35 and 55 years old with alopecia areata. Some clones in this sample may be carry-over from other donors' samples.

This clonotype was found a few times. This sequence joins TRBV6-2 or TRBV6-3 and TRBJ2-5; no definite D call. The V end was cut by 5 bases, the J end by 3 bases, with 16 bases between. This CDR3 has 15 residues. Looked up from germline, CDR1 is MNHEY and CDR2 is SVGEGT. The CDR3 loop is CASSGVLVGEETQYF. DNA for the CDR3: TGTGCCAGCAGTGGAGTATTGGTCGGCGAAGAGACCCAGTACTTC.

This clonotype was counted ten times or more. The chain joins TRBV6-2 or TRBV6-3 to TRBJ2-7; 8 bases are shared with TRBD2. This CDR3 spans 15 amino acids. Trimming took 0 bases from V and 6 from J; bases not matched to a gene: 7. Germline V CDR1 and CDR2: MNHEY, SVGEGT. The CDR3, as DNA: TGTGCCAGCAGTTACTCGGGCAGCGGGAGTAGCGAGCAGTACGTC. Translated, it gives CASSYSGSGSSEQYV.

The V call is TRBV2, the J call TRBJ2-7; D gene ambiguous. Germline CDR1 reads SNHLY; CDR2 reads FYNNEI. This CDR3 has 12 residues. V was cut by 6 bases and J by 4 bases, with 10 bases left in between. CDR3 region: CASRRDSYEQYV. The CDR3, as DNA: TGTGCCAGCAGGAGAGACTCATACGAGCAGTACGTC.

The chain is built from TRBV6-5 and TRBJ1-4; TRBD1 is a possible D gene (6 bases). Trimming pared 2 bases from V and 7 bases from J, leaving 11 bases between. CDR3 length: 14 amino acids. Germline CDR1 is MNHEY and CDR2 is SVGAGI. This CDR3 reads CASSYGGAGEKLFF. For the CDR3, the DNA is TGTGCCAGCAGTTACGGGGGCGCGGGTGAAAAACTGTTTTTT.

There are many counts of this clonotype. The rearrangement uses TRBV12-3 or TRBV12-4 and TRBJ1-1; 9 nucleotides align to TRBD1. CDR3 size: 13 residues. V lost 5 bases to trimming and J lost 11 bases; unmatched junction nucleotides: 9. The DNA of the CDR3 is TGTGCCAGCAGTAGATTGGACAGGGGCGATGCTTTCTTT. It encodes CASSRLDRGDAFF.

The chain carries TRBV5-6 and TRBJ2-5; D ambiguous. Deletions cut 4 bases from V and 1 base from J, with 8 bases between. The CDR3 is 13 amino acids. CDR1 SGHDT and CDR2 YYEEEE come from the germline V gene. The CDR3 nucleotides are TGTGCCAGCAGCCTCCGGATCCAAGAGACCCAGTACTTC. Its translation is CASSLRIQETQYF.

This clonotype came up once. A clone one base away is much larger, so this may be a read error. The chain uses TRBV7-2 and TRBJ2-3; D perhaps matches TRBD2 (6 bases). V shed 3 bases and J shed 3 bases, with 16 bases lying between them. The CDR3 has 16 residues. The germline V gene has CDR1 SGHTA and CDR2 FQGNSA. The CDR3 DNA is TGTGCCAGCAGCTTGGTCGGGGAGGTTTCGACAGATACGCAGTATTTT. This sequence encodes CASSLVGEVSTDTQYF.

Ten or more counts support this clonotype. V usage is TRBV6-2 or TRBV6-3 and J usage is TRBJ1-5, with D perhaps TRBD1 (5 bases). The CDR3 length is 14 residues. Germline values: CDR1 MNHEY, CDR2 SVGEGT. V was trimmed by 10 bases and J by 4 bases, leaving 17 bases between them. CDR3 DNA: TGTGCCATAGCCCAGGGAAATTGGAATCAGCCCCAGCATTTT. Its translation is CAIAQGNWNQPQHF.

This clonotype was observed at least ten times. This chain connects TRBV4-3 to TRBJ1-2; 8 bases map to TRBD1. CDR1 is LGHNA, CDR2 YSLEER, per germline. This CDR3 spans 14 amino acids. Unmatched junction bases numbered 3, after V lost 0 bases and J lost 6 bases. CDR3 protein: CASSQDRGLDGYTF. Here the CDR3 DNA reads TGCGCCAGCAGCCAAGACAGGGGGCTTGATGGCTACACCTTC.

This clonotype showed up many times. The rearrangement uses TRBV6-5 and TRBJ1-2; TRBD1 might be the D (6 bases). CDR1 is MNHEY and CDR2 is SVGAGI in the germline V gene. Trimming took 5 bases from V and 8 from J, leaving 15 bases between them. The CDR3 totals 13 residues. The CDR3 sequence: CASSPPGGEGYTF. In DNA, the CDR3 is TGTGCCAGCAGTCCTCCCGGGGGCGAAGGCTACACCTTC.

V is TRBV5-4 and J is TRBJ2-7, with D perhaps TRBD2 (6 bases). CDR1 and CDR2 (germline): SGHNT, YYREEE (reference sequence). V was cut by 0 bases and J by 3 bases, with 7 bases left in between. The CDR3 has 13 amino acids. CDR3 nucleotide sequence: TGTGCCAGCAGCTTGGTCGGGGGCTACGAGCAGTACGTC. Translation: CASSLVGGYEQYV.

This clonotype was seen more than once but under ten times. The chain joins TRBV7-9 to TRBJ2-3; D may be TRBD2 (5 bases). The V end lost 2 bases, the J end lost 3 bases, and 15 bases lay between the germline ends. CDR3 length: 16 amino acids. Germline values: CDR1 SEHNR, CDR2 FQNEAQ (reference sequence). The CDR3 DNA follows: TGTGCCAGCAGCTTACTCCGGGGAAGTAGTACAGATACGCAGTATTTT. Translated: CASSLLRGSSTDTQYF. Supplemented by reference TRBV7-9 and TRBJ2-3, the full variable domain reads DTGVSQNPRHKITKRGQNVTFRCDPISEHNRLYWYRQTLGQGPEFLTYFQNEAQLEKSRLLSDRFSAERPKGSFSTLEIQRTEQGDSAMYLCASSLLRGSSTDTQYFGPGTRLTVL.

CDR3 protein: CASSFRQGGDTQYF. The CDR3 bases are TGTGCCAGCAGTTTCAGACAGGGGGGGGATACGCAGTATTTT. The V gene is TRBV6-2 or TRBV6-3, the J gene TRBJ2-3, with 9 bases lining up with TRBD1. Germline CDR1 is MNHEY and CDR2 is SVGEGT. The CDR3 contains 14 residues. The V gene end was trimmed by 4 bases and the J gene end by 6 bases; junction bases not matched to a gene: 5.

The chain carries TRBV20-1 and TRBJ2-3; D gene uncertain. V was pared by 5 bases and J by 9 bases, with 15 bases between. Germline loops: CDR1 DFQATT, CDR2 SNEGSKA (reference sequence). The CDR3 has 12 residues. CDR3 sequence: CSAAPTDPTQYF. CDR3 DNA: TGCAGTGCTGCACCGACGGACCCCACGCAGTATTTT.

As to this clonotype: A clone one base away is much larger, so this may be a read error. This chain links TRBV7-6 with TRBJ1-3; D perhaps matches TRBD1 (6 bases). The V gene's germline CDR1 is SGHVS and CDR2 FNYEAQ. The CDR3 extends over 16 amino acids. The CDR3 spells CASSLATGFAGNNIYF. The CDR3 DNA reads TGTGCCAGCAGCTTAGCCACAGGGTTCGCTGGAAACAACATATATTTT.

The count of this clonotype is one. The chain has TRBV11-2 and TRBJ2-2, with D tentatively TRBD2 (5 bases). CDR3 size: 13 residues. Germline V gives CDR1 SGHAT, CDR2 FQNNGV. With 5 bases removed from V and 5 bases from J, the gap between germline ends came to 9 bases. The CDR3 region is CASSPPGTGELFF. In DNA, the CDR3 is TGTGCCAGCAGCCCCCCGGGAACCGGGGAGCTGTTTTTT.

This clonotype has just a few counts. The chain carries TRBV10-3 and TRBJ2-7; D might be TRBD2 (6 bases). V lost 2 bases and J lost 3, with 29 bases in between. Germline lookup yields CDR1 ENHRY and CDR2 SYGVKD. This CDR3 has 20 residues. CDR3 in DNA: TGTGCCATCAGTGAGACCGACAGTACTGGGACTCTAGGGTCTCTCTACGAGCAGTACTTC. Its translation is CAISETDSTGTLGSLYEQYF.

This clonotype was seen a few times. The chain is built from TRBV7-2 and TRBJ2-7, with 12 bases aligning to TRBD2. CDR1 and CDR2 from the germline V gene are SGHTA and FQGNSA. V trimming: 6 bases; J trimming: 7 bases; junction bases outside the gene matches: 13. The CDR3 runs 16 residues. The CDR3 DNA is TGTGCCAGCAGTCCGGGGCCTAGCGGGAGGGCGGGGGAGCAGTACTTC. It translates to CASSPGPSGRAGEQYF.

This clonotype was found many times. This sequence joins TRBV20-1 and TRBJ2-3; 10 bases are shared with TRBD2. Trimming cost V 5 bases and J 0 bases; bases outside gene matches: 8. The CDR3 is 16 amino acids. Germline values: CDR1 DFQATT, CDR2 SNEGSKA (reference sequence). CDR3 sequence reads: CSASGTSERSTDTQYF. In nucleotides, the CDR3 is TGCAGTGCTTCCGGGACTAGCGAGAGGAGCACAGATACGCAGTATTTT.

Many counts were recorded for this clonotype. The chain recombines TRBV6-2 or TRBV6-3 with TRBJ2-7; TRBD1 matches at 7 bases. The CDR3 covers 12 residues. Germline CDR1 is MNHEY and CDR2 is SVGEGT. With V trimmed by 8 bases and J by 2 bases, 3 bases remained unmatched. CDR3 region: CASRQGPYEQYV. The CDR3 DNA reads as TGTGCCAGCCGACAGGGTCCCTACGAGCAGTACGTC.

The genes are TRBV7-6 and TRBJ2-2; 8 nucleotides line up with TRBD1. CDR3 length equals 16 residues. After removal of 5 bases from V and 3 bases from J, the junction contained 8 bases not matched to a gene. Germline CDR1 reads SGHVS; CDR2 reads FNYEAQ. CDR3 sequence reads: CASSPARQGYTGELFF. The CDR3 DNA is TGTGCCAGCAGCCCAGCGAGACAGGGGTACACCGGGGAGCTGTTTTTT.

This clonotype appeared many times. This chain joins TRBV6-1 and TRBJ2-7, with D perhaps matching TRBD1 (5 bases). There are 17 residues in the CDR3. Trimming removed 5 bases at V and 0 bases at J, with 20 bases between. Germline assignment: CDR1 MNHNS and CDR2 SASEGT. In DNA form, the CDR3 reads TGTGCCAGCAGTCTCACCATAGGGGTGACGAGCTCCTACGAGCAGTACGTC. It is translated as CASSLTIGVTSSYEQYV.

This clonotype was observed at least ten times. The chain recombines TRBV12-5 with TRBJ2-7; a possible D gene is TRBD2 (6 bases). The CDR3 is 14 amino acids. Per the germline V gene, CDR1 is LGHNT and CDR2 is FRNRAP. V gave up 1 base and J gave up 2 bases, with 9 bases separating them. The CDR3 is CASGLAGDPYEQYF. The CDR3 coding sequence is TGTGCTAGTGGTTTGGCGGGGGATCCCTACGAGCAGTACTTC.

This clonotype was counted a few times. The rearrangement joins TRBV7-3 to TRBJ2-7; a possible D gene is TRBD1 (5 bases). The V end lost 1 base, the J end lost 6 bases, and 16 bases lay between the germline ends. The germline gives CDR1 SGHTA, CDR2 FQGTGA. CDR3 size: 15 residues. In DNA, the CDR3 is TGTGCCAGCAGCTTAATTAGGCAGGGCGTCGGCGAGCAGTACGTC. As protein: CASSLIRQGVGEQYV.

This clonotype was recorded at least ten times. The J gene is TRBJ1-5, the V gene TRBV6-6; weak D call: TRBD1 (5 bases). The CDR3 has 16 amino acids. Trimming shortened V by 4 bases and J by 7 bases, and 20 bases separated the two germline ends. Germline V gene lookup returns CDR1 MNHNY and CDR2 SVGAGI (reference sequence). Here the CDR3 reads CASSSPTGTASQPQHF. The CDR3 region has the DNA TGTGCCAGCAGTTCCCCAACCGGGACCGCATCCCAGCCCCAGCATTTT.

This clonotype occurred many times. This sequence joins TRBV6-2 or TRBV6-3 and TRBJ1-4, with D perhaps TRBD1 (6 bases). CDR1 is MNHEY, CDR2 SVGEGT, per germline. CDR3 size: 15 residues. V lost 4 bases and J lost 8, with 17 bases in between. The CDR3: CASSSYQGKEEKLFF. The CDR3 bases are TGTGCCAGCAGTTCCTACCAGGGGAAAGAGGAAAAACTGTTTTTT.

This clonotype came up once. The CDR3 coding sequence is TGTGCCTGGAGTGCGGGACTTGATGAAAAACTGTTTTTT. This codes for CAWSAGLDEKLFF. The V gene is TRBV30, the J gene TRBJ1-4; possibly TRBD1 for D (5 bases). Germline CDR1 GTSNPN, CDR2 SVGIG (reference sequence). The CDR3 totals 13 residues. Trimming took off 1 base at V and 6 bases at J, with 9 bases between the two ends. The full variable domain, completed using reference TRBV30 and TRBJ1-4, is SQTIHQWPATLVQPVGSPLSLECTVEGTSNPNLYWYRQAAGRGLQLLFYSVGIGQISSEVPQNLSASRPQDRQFILSSKKLLLSDSGFYLCAWSAGLDEKLFFGSGTQLSVL.